This entry lists 15 T cell receptor beta chains sequenced from one sample in a study of T cell responses to AZD1222 COVID-19 vaccine. TCRdb keeps only in-frame clones here, not all; method: immunoSEQ multiplex PCR. The table records under 130,000 clones, around 94% of them present only once. Sequencing was performed on peripheral blood, taken on day 0 of AZD1222 vaccination. These TCRs come from an adult in good health.

CDR3 residues: CASSYREMEAFF. CDR3 sequence (DNA): TGTGCCAGCAGCTACAGGGAAATGGAAGCTTTCTTT. V gene TRBV2 combines with J gene TRBJ1-1; TRBD1 is a possible D gene (6 bases). Trimming took 6 bases from V and 8 from J, leaving 13 bases between them. Per germline, CDR1 SNHLY and CDR2 FYNNEI. The CDR3 is 12 amino acids.

The chain has TRBV19 and TRBJ1-2; 8 bases are a match to TRBD1. The J segment lost 5 bases and the V segment lost 5 bases, leaving 10 bases of the junction unmatched. The CDR3 consists of 15 residues. Germline V gene sequence: CDR1 LNHDA, CDR2 SQIVND (reference sequence). The CDR3 is CASSSLDREYYGYTF. The DNA for the CDR3 is TGTGCCAGTAGTTCTTTGGACAGGGAATATTATGGCTACACCTTC. Filled out from reference TRBV19 and TRBJ1-2, the complete variable domain reads DGGITQSPKYLFRKEGQNVTLSCEQNLNHDAMYWYRQDPGQGLRLIYYSQIVNDFQKGDIAEGYSVSREKKESFPLTVTSAQKNPTAFYLCASSSLDREYYGYTFGSGTRLTVV.

This CDR3 is CASSPETGVRQFF. The CDR3 nucleotides read TGTGCCAGCAGCCCTGAAACAGGGGTTCGCCAATTCTTC. The J gene is TRBJ2-1, the V gene TRBV7-9, with 7 bases that match TRBD1. Trimming took 5 bases from V and 16 from J; bases not matched to a gene: 14. CDR3 length: 13 amino acids. Per germline, CDR1 SEHNR and CDR2 FQNEAQ (reference sequence).

The chain joins TRBV19 to TRBJ2-7; 8 nucleotides line up with TRBD1. Trimming took 5 bases from V and 2 from J; bases not matched to a gene: 11. Per the germline V gene, CDR1 is LNHDA and CDR2 is SQIVND (reference sequence). The CDR3 sequence is 16 residues long. The CDR3 sequence: CASSSYSGTGPYEQYF. For the CDR3, the DNA is TGTGCCAGTAGTTCTTATTCCGGGACAGGACCCTACGAGCAGTACTTC.

The chain uses TRBV5-6 and TRBJ2-3; D is uncertain. Trimming pared 4 bases from V and 2 bases from J, leaving 11 bases between. This CDR3 is 14 amino acids long. Looked up from germline, CDR1 is SGHDT and CDR2 is YYEEEE. The CDR3 spells CASSPRPNTDTQYF. The CDR3 nucleotides read TGTGCCAGCAGCCCGCGGCCTAACACAGATACGCAGTATTTT.

This clone appeared once. The gene calls are TRBV19 and TRBJ2-3; D is undetermined. The CDR3 loop spans 15 amino acids. The germline CDR1 and CDR2 sequences are LNHDA and SQIVND (reference sequence). V was cut by 6 bases and J by 0 bases, with 13 bases left in between. This CDR3 is CASSDFSTSTDTQYF. In DNA, the CDR3 is TGTGCCAGTAGCGATTTTAGTACTAGCACAGATACGCAGTATTTT. Based on the CDR3 plus reference TRBV19 and TRBJ2-3, the full variable domain is DGGITQSPKYLFRKEGQNVTLSCEQNLNHDAMYWYRQDPGQGLRLIYYSQIVNDFQKGDIAEGYSVSREKKESFPLTVTSAQKNPTAFYLCASSDFSTSTDTQYFGPGTRLTVL.

The chain is built from TRBV14 and TRBJ1-1, with 8 bases aligning to TRBD1. Germline V CDR1 and CDR2: SGHDN, FVKESK. The CDR3 is 14 residues long. V dropped 5 bases and J dropped 6; count of bases not matched to a gene: 8. The CDR3 bases are TGTGCCAGCAGCATCGTCCAGGGGGCTGCTGAAGCTTTCTTT. It encodes CASSIVQGAAEAFF.

The gene calls are TRBV19 and TRBJ2-3; D possibly matches TRBD1 or TRBD2 (5 bases each). The CDR3 totals 14 residues. Trimming cost V 5 bases and J 0 bases, with 9 bases left between them. The germline V gene encodes CDR1 LNHDA and CDR2 SQIVND (reference sequence). The CDR3 sequence is CASSGTASTDTQYF. The CDR3 DNA follows: TGTGCCAGTAGTGGGACGGCTAGCACAGATACGCAGTATTTT.

In this sample, this clone turned up a few times. This sequence joins TRBV12-3 or TRBV12-4 and TRBJ2-1; no clear D gene. V lost 2 bases and J lost 12, with 8 bases in between. The CDR3 runs to 11 residues. The CDR3 reads CASSLQTVQFF. The CDR3 DNA is TGTGCCAGCAGTTTACAGACGGTGCAGTTCTTC.

The chain recombines TRBV2 with TRBJ1-1; D is undetermined. The CDR3 extends over 13 amino acids. V gave up 6 bases and J gave up 1 base, with 9 bases separating them. Looked up from germline, CDR1 is SNHLY and CDR2 is FYNNEI. DNA for the CDR3: TGTGCCAGCAGCATTGAGTGGAACACTGAAGCTTTCTTT. Protein: CASSIEWNTEAFF. The full variable domain, in which reference TRBV2 and TRBJ1-1 provide the parts outside the CDR3, is EPEVTQTPSHQVTQMGQEVILRCVPISNHLYFYWYRQILGQKVEFLVSFYNNEISEKSEIFDDQFSVERPDGSNFTLKIRSTKLEDSAMYFCASSIEWNTEAFFGQGTRLTVV.

This chain uses TRBV6-6 with TRBJ2-1; 9 nucleotides match TRBD1. J was trimmed by 15 bases and V by 5 bases; bases with no gene match: 11. This CDR3 comprises 13 residues. Germline V gene sequence: CDR1 MNHNY, CDR2 SVGAGI (reference sequence). CDR3 in amino acids: CASSRTSQGAVFF. The DNA for the CDR3 is TGTGCCAGCAGTCGGACCTCACAGGGGGCTGTGTTCTTC.

This chain uses TRBV5-4 with TRBJ2-7, with TRBD2 as a possible D gene (7 bases). The CDR3 contains 13 residues. V was cut by 9 bases and J by 0 bases, with 13 bases left in between. Looked up from germline, CDR1 is SGHNT and CDR2 is YYREEE (reference sequence). CDR3 region: CATRGGGSYEQYF. CDR3 coding DNA: TGTGCCACCCGGGGAGGGGGCTCCTACGAGCAGTACTTC.

The V call is TRBV6-2 or TRBV6-3, the J call TRBJ2-2; TRBD1 matches 7 bases. V was clipped by 6 bases and J by 6 bases; unmatched bases: 7. The CDR3 runs to 14 residues. Germline CDR1 MNHEY, CDR2 SVGEGT. CDR3 sequence reads: CASSDRDDAGELFF. The CDR3 DNA follows: TGTGCCAGCAGCGACAGGGATGACGCCGGGGAGCTGTTTTTT.

This rearrangement joins TRBV11-3 to TRBJ1-4; D is unclear. There are 13 residues in the CDR3. CDR1 is SGHNT, CDR2 YENEEA, per germline. The V end was cut by 7 bases, the J end by 5 bases, with 11 bases between. CDR3 residues: CASNRGQNEKLFF. The CDR3, as DNA: TGTGCCAGCAATCGTGGGCAGAATGAAAAACTGTTTTTT.

This chain uses TRBV6-5 with TRBJ1-2; 8 bases match TRBD1. The germline gives CDR1 MNHEY, CDR2 SVGAGI. This CDR3 contains 14 residues. The trim removed 6 bases at V and 2 bases at J, leaving 5 bases unmatched. CDR3 sequence (DNA): TGTGCCAGCAGCCTCGCAGGGGGCAACTATGGCTACACCTTC. It specifies CASSLAGGNYGYTF.